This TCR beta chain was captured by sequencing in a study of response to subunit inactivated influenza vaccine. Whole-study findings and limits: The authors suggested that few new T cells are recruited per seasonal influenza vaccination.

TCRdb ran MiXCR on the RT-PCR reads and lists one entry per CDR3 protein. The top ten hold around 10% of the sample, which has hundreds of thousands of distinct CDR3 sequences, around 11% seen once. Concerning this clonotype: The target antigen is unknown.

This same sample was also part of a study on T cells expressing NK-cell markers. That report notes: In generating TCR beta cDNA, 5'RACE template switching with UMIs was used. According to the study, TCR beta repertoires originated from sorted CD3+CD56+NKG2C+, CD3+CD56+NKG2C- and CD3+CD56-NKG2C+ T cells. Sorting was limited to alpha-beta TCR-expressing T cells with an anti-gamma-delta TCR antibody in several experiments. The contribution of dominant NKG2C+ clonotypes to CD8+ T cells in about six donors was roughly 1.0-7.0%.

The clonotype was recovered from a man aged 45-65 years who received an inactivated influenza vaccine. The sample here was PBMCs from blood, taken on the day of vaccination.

CDR3 in amino acids: CASSPTGTRRVGELFF. The CDR3, as DNA: TGTGCCAGCAGCCCCACCGGGACTAGGAGGGTCGGGGAGCTGTTTTTT. V usage is TRBV7-2 and J usage is TRBJ2-2, with TRBD2 matching over 8 bases. With V trimmed by 5 bases and J by 7 bases, 12 bases remained unmatched. Germline V gene data show CDR1 as SGHTA and CDR2 as FQGNSA. This CDR3 has 16 residues.